This T cell receptor (beta chain) stems from a study of patients and donors after allogeneic stem cell transplantation. The V segment lost 4 bases and the J segment 0 bases; nucleotides outside the gene matches: 10. Germline CDR1 is SGHTA and CDR2 is FQGTGA. The length of the CDR3 is 19 residues. A single record per CDR3 protein comes from TCRdb applying MiXCR to the RT-PCR reads. The sample gives roughly 200,000 distinct CDR3 sequences, about 40% of which show up once; about 35% is in the top ten. The TCR comes from a human donor who was either an allogeneic HSCT recipient or a stem cell or donor lymphocyte infusion donor (not recorded which). It is not recorded whose cells these are; they may come from a transplant donor. Sample: blood, either unsorted or a sorted T cell fraction (not recorded which). The gene calls are TRBV7-3 and TRBJ2-3; 13 bases are a match to TRBD2. CDR3 sequence reads: CASSSLVLAGGGSTDTQYF. CDR3 bases: TGTGCCAGCAGCTCCCTCGTACTAGCGGGAGGGGGTAGCACAGATACGCAGTATTTT.